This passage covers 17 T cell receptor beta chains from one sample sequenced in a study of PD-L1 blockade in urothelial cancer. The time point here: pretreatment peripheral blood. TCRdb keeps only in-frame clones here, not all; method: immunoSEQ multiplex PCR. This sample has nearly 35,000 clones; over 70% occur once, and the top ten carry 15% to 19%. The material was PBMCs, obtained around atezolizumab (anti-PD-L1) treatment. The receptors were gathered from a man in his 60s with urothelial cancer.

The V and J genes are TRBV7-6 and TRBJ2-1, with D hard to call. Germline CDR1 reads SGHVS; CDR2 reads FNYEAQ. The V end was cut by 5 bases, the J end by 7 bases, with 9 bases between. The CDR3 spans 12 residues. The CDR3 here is CASSLELNEQFF. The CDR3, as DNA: TGTGCCAGCAGCCTAGAGCTAAATGAGCAGTTCTTC.

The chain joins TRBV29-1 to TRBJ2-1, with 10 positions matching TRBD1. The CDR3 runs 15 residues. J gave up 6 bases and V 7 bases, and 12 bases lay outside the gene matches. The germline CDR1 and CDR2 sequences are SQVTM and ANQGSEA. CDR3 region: CSAQGTGVSVNEQFF. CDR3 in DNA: TGCAGCGCGCAAGGGACAGGGGTTTCTGTCAATGAGCAGTTCTTC.

CDR3 loop: CATQREPGTGELFF. CDR3 nucleotide sequence: TGTGCCACCCAGCGGGAGCCGGGCACCGGGGAGCTGTTTTTT. This chain joins TRBV7-2 and TRBJ2-2, with TRBD2 identical over 8 bases. The CDR3 covers 14 residues. The V gene end was trimmed by 10 bases and the J gene end by 4 bases; junction bases not matched to a gene: 8. Germline V gene sequence: CDR1 SGHTA, CDR2 FQGNSA. The full variable domain, with the rest looked up from reference TRBV7-2 and TRBJ2-2, is GAGVSQSPSNKVTEKGKDVELRCDPISGHTALYWYRQSLGQGLEFLIYFQGNSAPDKSGLPSDRFSAERTGGSVSTLTIQRTQQEDSAVYLCATQREPGTGELFFGEGSRLTVL.

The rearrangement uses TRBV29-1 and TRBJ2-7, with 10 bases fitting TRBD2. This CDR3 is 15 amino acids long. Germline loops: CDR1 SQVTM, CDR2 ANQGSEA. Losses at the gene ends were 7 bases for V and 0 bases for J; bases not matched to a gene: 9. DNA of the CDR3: TGCAGCGCTAGGTCGGCTAGCGGGAGCTCCTACGAGCAGTACTTC. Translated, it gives CSARSASGSSYEQYF.

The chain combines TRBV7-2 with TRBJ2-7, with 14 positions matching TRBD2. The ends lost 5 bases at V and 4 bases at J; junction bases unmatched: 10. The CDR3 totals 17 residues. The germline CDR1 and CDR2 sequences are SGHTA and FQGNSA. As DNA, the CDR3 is TGTGCCAGCAGCCAAACCGGGACTAGCGGGAGTAGGTACGAGCAGTACTTC. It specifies CASSQTGTSGSRYEQYF.

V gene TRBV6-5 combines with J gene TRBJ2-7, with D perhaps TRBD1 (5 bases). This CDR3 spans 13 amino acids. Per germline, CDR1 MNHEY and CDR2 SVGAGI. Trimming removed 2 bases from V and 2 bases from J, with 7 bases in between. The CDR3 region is CASSYRGTYEQYF. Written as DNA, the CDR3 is TGTGCCAGCAGTTACAGGGGAACCTACGAGCAGTACTTC.

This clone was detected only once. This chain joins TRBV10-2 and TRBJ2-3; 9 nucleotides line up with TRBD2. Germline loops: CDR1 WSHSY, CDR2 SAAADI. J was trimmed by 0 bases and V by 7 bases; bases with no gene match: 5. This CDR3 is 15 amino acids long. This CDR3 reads CASNRLAASTDTQYF. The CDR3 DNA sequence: TGCGCCAGCAACAGACTAGCGGCTAGCACAGATACGCAGTATTTT.

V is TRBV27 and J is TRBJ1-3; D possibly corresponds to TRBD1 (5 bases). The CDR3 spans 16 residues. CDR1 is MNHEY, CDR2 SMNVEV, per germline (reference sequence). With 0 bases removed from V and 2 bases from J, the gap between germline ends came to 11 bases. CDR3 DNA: TGTGCCAGCAGTTTATCGTTGCGGGGCCCTGGAAACACCATATATTTT. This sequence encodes CASSLSLRGPGNTIYF.

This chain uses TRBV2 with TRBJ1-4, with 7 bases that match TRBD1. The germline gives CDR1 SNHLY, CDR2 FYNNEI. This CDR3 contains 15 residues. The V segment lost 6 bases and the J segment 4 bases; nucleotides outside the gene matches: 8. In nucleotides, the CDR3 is TGTGCCAGCAGCACGATACAGGGGAGTAATGAAAAACTGTTTTTT. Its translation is CASSTIQGSNEKLFF. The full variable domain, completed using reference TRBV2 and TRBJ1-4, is EPEVTQTPSHQVTQMGQEVILRCVPISNHLYFYWYRQILGQKVEFLVSFYNNEISEKSEIFDDQFSVERPDGSNFTLKIRSTKLEDSAMYFCASSTIQGSNEKLFFGSGTQLSVL.

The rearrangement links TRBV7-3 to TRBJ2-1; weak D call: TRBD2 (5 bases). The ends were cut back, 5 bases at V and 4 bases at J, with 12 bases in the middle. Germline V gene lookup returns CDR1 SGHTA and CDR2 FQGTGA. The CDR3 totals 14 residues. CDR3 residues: CASSPVAGYNEQFF. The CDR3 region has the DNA TGTGCCAGCAGCCCCGTCGCGGGTTACAATGAGCAGTTCTTC. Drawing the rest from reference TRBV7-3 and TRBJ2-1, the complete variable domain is GAGVSQTPSNKVTEKGKYVELRCDPISGHTALYWYRQSLGQGPEFLIYFQGTGAADDSGLPNDRFFAVRPEGSVSTLKIQRTERGDSAVYLCASSPVAGYNEQFFGPGTRLTVL.

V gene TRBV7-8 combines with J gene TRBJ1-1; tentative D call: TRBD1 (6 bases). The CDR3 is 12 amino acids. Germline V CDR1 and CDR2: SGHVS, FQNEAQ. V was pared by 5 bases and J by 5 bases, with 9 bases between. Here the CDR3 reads CASSKQGTEAFF. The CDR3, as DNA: TGTGCCAGCAGCAAACAGGGAACTGAAGCTTTCTTT.

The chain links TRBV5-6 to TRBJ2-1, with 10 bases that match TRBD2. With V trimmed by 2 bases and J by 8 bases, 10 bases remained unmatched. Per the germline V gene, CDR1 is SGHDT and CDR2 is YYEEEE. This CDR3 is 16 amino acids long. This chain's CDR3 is CASSFYSLAGKDEQFF. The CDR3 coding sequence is TGTGCCAGCAGCTTTTATTCACTAGCGGGAAAGGATGAGCAGTTCTTC.

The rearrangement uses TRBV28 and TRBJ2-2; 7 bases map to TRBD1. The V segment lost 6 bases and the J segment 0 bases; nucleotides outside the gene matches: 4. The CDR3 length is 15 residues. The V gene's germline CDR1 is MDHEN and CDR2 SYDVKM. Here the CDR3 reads CASRSTGTNTGELFF. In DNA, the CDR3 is TGTGCCAGCAGATCGACAGGGACGAACACCGGGGAGCTGTTTTTT.

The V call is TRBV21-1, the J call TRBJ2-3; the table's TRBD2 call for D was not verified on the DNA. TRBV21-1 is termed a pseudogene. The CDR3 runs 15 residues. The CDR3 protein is CASISGTPSTDTQYF. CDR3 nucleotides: TGTGCCAGTATTTCCGGGACTCCTAGCACAGATACGCAGTATTTT.

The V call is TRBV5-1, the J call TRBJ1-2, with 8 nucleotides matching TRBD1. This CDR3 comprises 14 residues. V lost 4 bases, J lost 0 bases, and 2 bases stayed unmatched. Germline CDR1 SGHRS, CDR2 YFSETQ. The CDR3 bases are TGCGCCAGCAGCCTACAGGGGGCTAACTATGGCTACACCTTC. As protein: CASSLQGANYGYTF.

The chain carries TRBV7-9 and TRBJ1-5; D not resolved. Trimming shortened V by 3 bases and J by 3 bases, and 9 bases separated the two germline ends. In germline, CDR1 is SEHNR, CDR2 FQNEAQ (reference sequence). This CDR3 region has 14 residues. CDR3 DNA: TGTGCCAGCAGCTTTGACGGGGACAATCAGCCCCAGCATTTT. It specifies CASSFDGDNQPQHF.

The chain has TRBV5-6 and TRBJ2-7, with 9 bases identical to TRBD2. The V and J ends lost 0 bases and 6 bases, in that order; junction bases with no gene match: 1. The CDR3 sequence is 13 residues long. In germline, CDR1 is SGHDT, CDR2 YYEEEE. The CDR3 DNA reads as TGTGCCAGCAGCTTGGGGCGGGGGGGCGAGCAGTACTTC. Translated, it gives CASSLGRGGEQYF.